The 20 T cell receptor beta chains in this list originate from one sample, sequenced in a study of T cells in Graves' hyperthyroidism and ophthalmopathy. There were TCR beta CDR3 regions amplified from RNA transcripts. A set of HTBI primers served as the primers for a first-round RT-PCR of the TCR CDR3. TCRdb reanalysed the multiplex PCR reads using MiXCR and keeps one entry per CDR3 protein. Of some 490,000 distinct CDR3 sequences listed, roughly 22% are singletons. The material sequenced was blood. The receptors were gathered from a woman between 70 and 85 years old with Graves' ophthalmopathy.

This rearrangement joins TRBV14 to TRBJ2-5; D is undetermined. The ends were cut back, 0 bases at V and 5 bases at J, with 4 bases in the middle. The CDR3 is 12 residues long. Germline CDR1 SGHDN, CDR2 FVKESK. CDR3 residues: CASSQETETQYF. The DNA of the CDR3 is TGTGCCAGCAGCCAAGAGACTGAGACCCAGTACTTC.

The V call is TRBV5-8, the J call TRBJ2-7, with a possible D match to TRBD2 (6 bases). Germline CDR1 is SGHTS and CDR2 is YDEGEE. Deletions cut 2 bases from V and 6 bases from J, with 9 bases between. The length of the CDR3 is 12 residues. CDR3 nucleotide sequence: TGTGCCAGCAGCTTAATCGGGAGCGAGCAGTACTTC. It codes for CASSLIGSEQYF.

This clonotype was seen a handful of times. Here the CDR3 reads CASSEIGREGANVLTF. DNA for the CDR3: TGTGCCAGCAGTGAAATCGGCAGGGAAGGGGCCAACGTCCTGACTTTC. This chain connects TRBV2 to TRBJ2-6; TRBD1 might be the D (5 bases). With 2 bases removed from V and 4 bases from J, the gap between germline ends came to 12 bases. CDR1 SNHLY and CDR2 FYNNEI come from the germline V gene. There are 16 residues in the CDR3.

The chain uses TRBV19 and TRBJ1-2, with a tentative D call TRBD1 (5 bases). Trimming removed 3 bases from V and 3 bases from J, with 8 bases in between. Germline V gives CDR1 LNHDA, CDR2 SQIVND (reference sequence). This CDR3 has 13 amino acids. CDR3 nucleotides: TGTGCCAGTAGTATGGGGGGAGACTATGGCTACACCTTC. Translated: CASSMGGDYGYTF.

This clonotype was seen a few times. This chain links TRBV30 with TRBJ2-5; possible D gene TRBD1, 7 bases. Looked up from germline, CDR1 is GTSNPN and CDR2 is SVGIG (reference sequence). The CDR3 extends over 14 amino acids. V was cut by 0 bases and J by 5 bases, with 13 bases left in between. CDR3 amino acids: CAWSVLQGRETQYF. CDR3 nucleotides: TGTGCCTGGAGTGTACTACAGGGGAGGGAGACCCAGTACTTC.

Notes on this clonotype: This CDR3 fails to terminate in the conserved phenylalanine or tryptophan, so it likely reflects a read error. The V call is TRBV18, the J call TRBJ1-1; D is possibly TRBD1 (6 bases). The CDR3 sequence is 14 residues long. Germline lookup yields CDR1 KGHSH and CDR2 LQKENI. This CDR3 reads CASSLGAGNPEAFL. CDR3 DNA sequence: TGTGCCAGCTCACTGGGGGCAGGGAACCCTGAAGCTTTCCTT.

This clonotype was recorded at least ten times. The chain employs TRBV20-1 and TRBJ2-2, with D maybe TRBD1 (6 bases). V shed 2 bases and J shed 4 bases, with 8 bases lying between them. From germline, CDR1 is DFQATT and CDR2 SNEGSKA (reference sequence). This CDR3 has 13 amino acids. This CDR3 reads CSARTGRTGELFF. In DNA, the CDR3 is TGCAGTGCTAGAACAGGGCGCACCGGGGAGCTGTTTTTT.

This clonotype was detected many times. This chain joins TRBV3-1 and TRBJ2-7; 8 bases are shared with TRBD2. CDR3 length equals 14 residues. CDR1 is LGHDT, CDR2 YNNKEL, per germline (reference sequence). The V segment lost 3 bases and the J segment 3 bases; nucleotides outside the gene matches: 4. In DNA, the CDR3 is TGTGCCAGCAGCCACTCTAGCGGGCGCTACGAGCAGTACTTC. It translates to CASSHSSGRYEQYF.

This clonotype was observed a handful of times. The J gene is TRBJ2-7, the V gene TRBV20-1; D perhaps matches TRBD1 (6 bases). V lost 3 bases, J lost 4 bases, and 13 bases lay in between. Germline CDR1 DFQATT, CDR2 SNEGSKA (reference sequence). This CDR3 is built from 13 residues. The CDR3 coding sequence is TGCAGTGCTAGCCGACAGGTTGGGTACGAGCAGTACTTC. Translation: CSASRQVGYEQYF.

This clonotype was seen at least ten times. This chain joins TRBV6-5 and TRBJ2-5; no clear D gene. The CDR3 is 11 amino acids. V lost 2 bases to trimming and J lost 5 bases, with 3 bases between them. Germline CDR1 MNHEY, CDR2 SVGAGI. The CDR3 DNA follows: TGTGCCAGCAGTTACGGGGAGACCCAGTACTTC. Translation: CASSYGETQYF.

The chain recombines TRBV6-2 or TRBV6-3 with TRBJ1-1, with 10 bases fitting TRBD1. Germline CDR1 MNHEY, CDR2 SVGEGT. The CDR3 is 15 amino acids. V trimming: 7 bases; J trimming: 5 bases; junction bases outside the gene matches: 10. Written as DNA, the CDR3 is TGTGCCAGCACCGAGACAGGGGGCATAGGAACTGAAGCTTTCTTT. It codes for CASTETGGIGTEAFF.

This clonotype was seen ten or more times. The chain recombines TRBV6-6 with TRBJ2-5; no firm D call. Trimming pared 1 base from V and 3 bases from J, leaving 12 bases between. CDR3 length: 15 amino acids. From germline, CDR1 is MNHNY and CDR2 SVGAGI (reference sequence). CDR3 protein: CASSYWAASEETQYF. Written as DNA, the CDR3 is TGTGCCAGCAGTTACTGGGCGGCCAGCGAAGAGACCCAGTACTTC.

The chain's CDR3 is CASSLPGLGGQPQHF. The CDR3 DNA reads TGTGCCAGCTCTCTACCGGGACTGGGCGGTCAGCCCCAGCATTTT. The chain has TRBV18 and TRBJ1-5; a possible D gene is TRBD1 (5 bases). Trimming stripped 6 bases from V and 6 bases from J, with 18 bases between. The germline V gene encodes CDR1 KGHSH and CDR2 LQKENI. The CDR3 totals 15 residues.

This chain links TRBV19 with TRBJ1-5; tentatively, D is TRBD1 (5 bases). CDR3 length: 15 amino acids. CDR1 and CDR2 from the germline V gene are LNHDA and SQIVND (reference sequence). V lost 7 bases to trimming and J lost 3 bases, with 16 bases between them. The chain's CDR3 is CASTPRPGVNQPQHF. CDR3 sequence (DNA): TGTGCCAGTACCCCACGCCCGGGGGTCAATCAGCCCCAGCATTTT.

The rearrangement uses TRBV3-1 and TRBJ1-2; D gene ambiguous. Germline CDR1 and CDR2: LGHDT and YNNKEL (reference sequence). The CDR3 runs 15 residues. V lost 5 bases, J lost 2 bases, and 15 bases lay in between. CDR3 in amino acids: CASSTPADFNYGYTF. The CDR3 DNA is TGTGCCAGCAGCACCCCGGCGGACTTCAACTATGGCTACACCTTC.

This clonotype was counted ten times or more. The chain joins TRBV12-3 or TRBV12-4 to TRBJ1-2, with D possibly matching TRBD1 (6 bases). Trimming left V 5 bases short and J 4 bases short, with 20 bases between. The CDR3 consists of 16 residues. The CDR3, as DNA: TGTGCCAGCAGTGTCTTACAGGGCTATCTGGGCTATGGCTACACCTTC. It encodes CASSVLQGYLGYGYTF.

The V call is TRBV18, the J call TRBJ1-1; D perhaps matches TRBD1 (5 bases). The germline V gene encodes CDR1 KGHSH and CDR2 LQKENI. This CDR3 is 15 amino acids long. V lost 3 bases and J lost 1, with 12 bases in between. The CDR3 nucleotides read TGTGCCAGCTCACCCCCGGGACCCAGGAACACTGAAGCTTTCTTT. Its translation: CASSPPGPRNTEAFF.

The CDR3 sequence is CASSLGGTPGNQPQHF. As DNA, the CDR3 is TGCGCCAGCAGCTTGGGTGGGACACCCGGCAATCAGCCCCAGCATTTT. J is TRBJ1-5 and V is TRBV5-1; D possibly corresponds to TRBD1 (6 bases). CDR3 size: 16 residues. The V end was cut by 0 bases, the J end by 2 bases, with 12 bases between. Germline-derived CDR1 and CDR2 are SGHRS and YFSETQ.

The chain has TRBV29-1 and TRBJ2-2; 8 bases map to TRBD2. Germline V gene sequence: CDR1 SQVTM, CDR2 ANQGSEA. The junction had 8 bases not matched to a gene; V was cut back by 4 bases and J by 4 bases. This CDR3 comprises 15 residues. Here the CDR3 reads CSVVPRGGPTGELFF. DNA of the CDR3: TGCAGCGTTGTACCCCGGGGGGGGCCCACCGGGGAGCTGTTTTTT.

The rearrangement links TRBV28 to TRBJ2-2, with TRBD2 matching 7 bases. The V and J ends lost 3 bases and 2 bases, in that order; junction bases with no gene match: 12. Looked up from germline, CDR1 is MDHEN and CDR2 is SYDVKM. The CDR3 extends over 18 amino acids. The CDR3 protein is CASSLEPGTGGNTGELFF. CDR3 DNA sequence: TGTGCCAGCAGTTTGGAACCCGGGACGGGAGGAAACACCGGGGAGCTGTTTTTT. The full variable domain, completed using reference TRBV28 and TRBJ2-2, is DVKVTQSSRYLVKRTGEKVFLECVQDMDHENMFWYRQDPGLGLRLIYFSYDVKMKEKGDIPEGYSVSREKKERFSLILESASTNQTSMYLCASSLEPGTGGNTGELFFGEGSRLTVL.